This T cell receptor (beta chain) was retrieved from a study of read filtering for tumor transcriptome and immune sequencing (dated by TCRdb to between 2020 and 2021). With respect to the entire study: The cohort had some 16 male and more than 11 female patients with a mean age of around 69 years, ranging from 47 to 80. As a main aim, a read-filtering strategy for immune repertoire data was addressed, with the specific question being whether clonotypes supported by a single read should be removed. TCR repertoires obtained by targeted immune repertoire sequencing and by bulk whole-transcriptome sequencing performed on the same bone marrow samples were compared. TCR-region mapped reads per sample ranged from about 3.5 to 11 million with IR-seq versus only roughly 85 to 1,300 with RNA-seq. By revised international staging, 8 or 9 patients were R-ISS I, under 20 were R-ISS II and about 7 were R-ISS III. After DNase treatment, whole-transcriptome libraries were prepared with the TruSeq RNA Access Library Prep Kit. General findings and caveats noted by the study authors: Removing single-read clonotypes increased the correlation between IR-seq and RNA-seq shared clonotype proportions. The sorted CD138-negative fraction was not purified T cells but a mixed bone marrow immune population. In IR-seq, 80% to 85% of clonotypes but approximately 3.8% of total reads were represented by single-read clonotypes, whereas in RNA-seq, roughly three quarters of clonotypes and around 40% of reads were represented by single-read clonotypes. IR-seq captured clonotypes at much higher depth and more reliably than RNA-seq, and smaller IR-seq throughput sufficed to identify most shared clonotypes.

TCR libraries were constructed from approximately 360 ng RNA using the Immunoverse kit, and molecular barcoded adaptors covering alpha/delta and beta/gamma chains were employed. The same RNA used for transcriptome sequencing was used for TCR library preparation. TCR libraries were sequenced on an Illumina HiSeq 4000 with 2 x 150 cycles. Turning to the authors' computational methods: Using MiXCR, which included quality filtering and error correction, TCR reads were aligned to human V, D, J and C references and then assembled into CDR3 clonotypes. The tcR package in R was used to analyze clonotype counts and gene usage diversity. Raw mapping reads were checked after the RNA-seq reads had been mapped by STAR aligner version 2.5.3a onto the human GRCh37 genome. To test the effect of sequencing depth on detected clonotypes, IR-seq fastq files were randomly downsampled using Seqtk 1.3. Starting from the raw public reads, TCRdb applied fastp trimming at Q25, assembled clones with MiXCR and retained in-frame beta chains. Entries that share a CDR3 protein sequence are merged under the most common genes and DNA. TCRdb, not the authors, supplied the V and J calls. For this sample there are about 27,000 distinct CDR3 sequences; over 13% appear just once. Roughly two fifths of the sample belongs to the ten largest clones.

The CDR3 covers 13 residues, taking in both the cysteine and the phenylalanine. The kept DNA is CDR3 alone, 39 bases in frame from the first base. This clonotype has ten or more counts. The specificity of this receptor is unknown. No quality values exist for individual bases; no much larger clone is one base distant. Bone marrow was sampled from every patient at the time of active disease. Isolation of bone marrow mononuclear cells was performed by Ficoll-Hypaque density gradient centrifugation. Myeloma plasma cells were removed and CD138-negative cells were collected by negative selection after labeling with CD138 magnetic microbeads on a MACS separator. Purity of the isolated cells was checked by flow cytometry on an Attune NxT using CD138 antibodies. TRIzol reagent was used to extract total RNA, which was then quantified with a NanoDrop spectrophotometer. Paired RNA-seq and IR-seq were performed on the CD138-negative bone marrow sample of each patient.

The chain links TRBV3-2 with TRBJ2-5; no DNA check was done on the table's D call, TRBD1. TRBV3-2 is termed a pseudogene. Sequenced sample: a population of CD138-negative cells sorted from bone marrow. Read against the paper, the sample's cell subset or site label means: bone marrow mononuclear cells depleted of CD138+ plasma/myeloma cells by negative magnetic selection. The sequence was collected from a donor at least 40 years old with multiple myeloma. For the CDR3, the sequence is CASSQGEVETQYF. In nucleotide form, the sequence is TGTGCCAGCAGCCAGGGGGAAGTGGAGACCCAGTACTTC.